The 22 T cell receptor beta chains in this list originate from one sample, sequenced in a study of control samples from healthy donors and cancer patients. Profiled with immunoSEQ multiplex PCR; TCRdb holds only in-frame clones, not every one. In the table there are over 100,000 clones, 92% of which are singletons. Sequencing was done on a sample of blood. These receptor sequences come from a woman aged 50 to 65 in good health.

CDR3 nucleotide sequence: TGTGCCTGGAGTTGGCAGATGGGCACTGAAGCTTTCTTT. It is translated as CAWSWQMGTEAFF. J is TRBJ1-1 and V is TRBV30; D is unclear. This CDR3 has 13 residues. Germline V gene lookup returns CDR1 GTSNPN and CDR2 SVGIG (reference sequence). The V end lost 2 bases, the J end lost 4 bases, and 11 bases lay between the germline ends. The full variable domain, in which reference TRBV30 and TRBJ1-1 provide the parts outside the CDR3, is SQTIHQWPATLVQPVGSPLSLECTVEGTSNPNLYWYRQAAGRGLQLLFYSVGIGQISSEVPQNLSASRPQDRQFILSSKKLLLSDSGFYLCAWSWQMGTEAFFGQGTRLTVV.

The gene calls are TRBV6-7 and TRBJ2-1; TRBD2 agrees at 14 bases. TRBV6-7 falls under the ORF class, with uncertain function. V dropped 0 bases and J dropped 9; count of bases not matched to a gene: 19. This CDR3 is 21 amino acids long. The CDR3 bases are TGTGCCAGCAGTTACTCTCAATACCGACCCCCAGGGACTAGCGGGAGATGTGAGCAGTTCTTC. It encodes CASSYSQYRPPGTSGRCEQFF.

V gene TRBV10-3 combines with J gene TRBJ2-5; tentatively, D is TRBD2 (6 bases). Per the germline V gene, CDR1 is ENHRY and CDR2 is SYGVKD. Trimming shortened V by 3 bases and J by 2 bases, and 13 bases separated the two germline ends. This CDR3 spans 15 amino acids. CDR3 in amino acids: CAISERGTEQETQYF. In nucleotides, the CDR3 is TGTGCCATCAGTGAACGGGGGACGGAACAAGAGACCCAGTACTTC.

This clone has just a few counts. The chain has TRBV30 and TRBJ1-2, with a weak D call TRBD1 (6 bases). Germline V gives CDR1 GTSNPN, CDR2 SVGIG (reference sequence). V lost 2 bases, J lost 1 base, and 14 bases lay in between. The CDR3 is 15 residues long. The CDR3 region has the DNA TGTGCCTGGAGTCCCGGTACAGGGCGTAACTATGGCTACACCTTC. Its protein is CAWSPGTGRNYGYTF.

The J gene is TRBJ2-2, the V gene TRBV14; maybe TRBD1 (5 bases). Trimming cost V 1 base and J 5 bases, with 8 bases left between them. In germline, CDR1 is SGHDN, CDR2 FVKESK. The CDR3 sequence is 14 residues long. CDR3 loop: CASSQVQGTGELFF. As DNA, the CDR3 is TGTGCCAGCAGCCAAGTTCAGGGAACCGGGGAGCTGTTTTTT. Drawing the rest from reference TRBV14 and TRBJ2-2, the complete variable domain is EAGVTQFPSHSVIEKGQTVTLRCDPISGHDNLYWYRRVMGKEIKFLLHFVKESKQDESGMPNNRFLAERTGGTYSTLKVQPAELEDSGVYFCASSQVQGTGELFFGEGSRLTVL.

The chain employs TRBV19 and TRBJ2-7; either TRBD1 or TRBD2 may fit D (6 bases each). CDR3 length equals 13 residues. Germline loops: CDR1 LNHDA, CDR2 SQIVND (reference sequence). Deletions cut 6 bases from V and 5 bases from J, with 14 bases between. CDR3 amino acids: CASSVGGRDEQYF. The CDR3 DNA is TGTGCCAGTAGCGTCGGGGGCCGCGACGAGCAGTACTTC.

The V gene is TRBV19, the J gene TRBJ1-1, with TRBD1 as a possible D gene (5 bases). Germline values: CDR1 LNHDA, CDR2 SQIVND (reference sequence). This CDR3 is 13 amino acids long. The germline V and J ends were trimmed by 10 bases and 6 bases, with 18 bases remaining between them. The CDR3: CATSPAGWAEAFF. Written as DNA, the CDR3 is TGTGCCACATCCCCAGCAGGGTGGGCTGAAGCTTTCTTT.

V gene TRBV19 combines with J gene TRBJ1-5; maybe TRBD1 (5 bases). The CDR3 totals 16 residues. The V end was cut by 3 bases, the J end by 7 bases, with 19 bases between. Germline V gene sequence: CDR1 LNHDA, CDR2 SQIVND (reference sequence). The CDR3 nucleotides are TGTGCCAGTAGTATTCACGGGCCAGGCGGGGGGCAGCCCCAGCATTTT. It is translated as CASSIHGPGGGQPQHF.

The J gene is TRBJ1-6, the V gene TRBV10-3; maybe TRBD1 (6 bases). V dropped 4 bases and J dropped 14 bases, with 24 bases sitting between them. The V gene's germline CDR1 is ENHRY and CDR2 SYGVKD. The CDR3 has 16 residues. The CDR3 nucleotides are TGTGCCATCAGTGGGAGGGACACCGGGGGGTCAGCAGCCCTCCACTTT. Its protein product is CAISGRDTGGSAALHF.

With respect to this clone: A read error may produce the germline difference seen at one junction end. The chain employs TRBV19 and TRBJ1-2; the D is unclear. The CDR3 spans 13 residues. Germline V gene data show CDR1 as LNHDA and CDR2 as SQIVND (reference sequence). As DNA, the CDR3 is TGTGCCAGTAGTATAGGACCCTCGAAGGGCTACATCTTC. Translating gives CASSIGPSKGYIF.

The J gene is TRBJ2-5, the V gene TRBV3-1 (or the pseudogene TRBV3-2); TRBD1 is a possible D gene (6 bases). CDR1 and CDR2 from the germline V gene are LGHDT and YNNKEL (reference sequence). This CDR3 contains 18 residues. Trimming cost V 3 bases and J 9 bases, with 29 bases left between them. The CDR3 sequence: CASSHRLGTQKNLRSQYF. The DNA for the CDR3 is TGTGCCAGCAGCCACCGATTGGGGACACAAAAGAACCTTCGTTCCCAGTACTTC.

This clone showed up just a few times. J is TRBJ1-2 and V is TRBV28, with 7 bases matching TRBD1. Germline CDR1 reads MDHEN; CDR2 reads SYDVKM. This CDR3 comprises 14 residues. V was clipped by 6 bases and J by 8 bases; unmatched bases: 12. CDR3 DNA sequence: TGTGCCAGCAGCCCCCGACAGGGACTTGGGGGCTACACCTTC. Translation: CASSPRQGLGGYTF.

The sample holds a few counts of this clone. The rearrangement links TRBV6-4 to TRBJ1-6, with D possibly being TRBD1 (5 bases). V lost 0 bases, J lost 9 bases, and 12 bases lay in between. CDR1 is MRHNA, CDR2 SNTAGT, per germline. The CDR3 extends over 15 amino acids. Here the CDR3 reads CASSDSGGDPSPLHF. CDR3 nucleotides: TGTGCCAGCAGTGACTCCGGAGGGGACCCTTCACCCCTCCACTTT.

This chain uses TRBV5-5 with TRBJ2-3; D gene uncertain. CDR1 SGHKS and CDR2 YYEKEE come from the germline V gene (reference sequence). CDR3 length equals 16 residues. Trimming removed 0 bases from V and 1 base from J, with 12 bases in between. The CDR3 sequence is CASSLDNPTGTDTQYF. The DNA for the CDR3 is TGTGCCAGCAGCTTGGATAACCCGACGGGCACAGATACGCAGTATTTT.

The chain combines TRBV28 with TRBJ1-2; 9 nucleotides align to TRBD1. The germline V gene encodes CDR1 MDHEN and CDR2 SYDVKM. V was pared by 5 bases and J by 5 bases, with 6 bases of the junction left unmatched. There are 14 residues in the CDR3. CDR3 amino acids: CASSLLGTGYGYTF. The CDR3 DNA reads TGTGCCAGCAGTCTACTTGGGACAGGGTATGGCTACACCTTC.

The V and J genes are TRBV6-6 and TRBJ1-1; D is possibly TRBD1 (6 bases). The length of the CDR3 is 16 residues. Trimming left V 6 bases short and J 0 bases short, with 17 bases between. Germline V CDR1 and CDR2: MNHNY, SVGAGI (reference sequence). CDR3 residues: CASSLTPQGMNTEAFF. CDR3 nucleotides: TGTGCCAGCAGCCTGACCCCCCAGGGGATGAACACTGAAGCTTTCTTT.

The gene calls are TRBV27 and TRBJ2-7; 9 bases map to TRBD2. The CDR3 spans 16 residues. J lost 2 bases, V lost 3 bases, and 8 bases had no gene match. Per the germline V gene, CDR1 is MNHEY and CDR2 is SMNVEV (reference sequence). The CDR3 DNA sequence: TGTGCCAGCAGTTTCCTAGCGGGAATACCAGCCTACGAGCAGTACTTC. Protein sequence: CASSFLAGIPAYEQYF.

V and J are TRBV11-2 and TRBJ2-7, with 7 positions matching TRBD1. CDR3 length: 14 amino acids. V lost 5 bases, J lost 2 bases, and 6 bases stayed unmatched. CDR1 is SGHAT and CDR2 is FQNNGV in the germline V gene. CDR3 nucleotides: TGTGCCAGCAGCCCCTTGACAGGGCCCTACGAGCAGTACTTC. It encodes CASSPLTGPYEQYF.

The chain has TRBV7-6 and TRBJ2-2; D unclear. The V gene's germline CDR1 is SGHVS and CDR2 FNYEAQ. This CDR3 is 14 amino acids long. Trimming left V 5 bases short and J 0 bases short, with 7 bases between. CDR3 in amino acids: CASSGRANTGELFF. CDR3 nucleotides: TGTGCCAGCAGCGGACGGGCGAACACCGGGGAGCTGTTTTTT.

The V and J genes are TRBV6-5 and TRBJ2-1; possibly TRBD1 for D (6 bases). The germline V gene has CDR1 MNHEY and CDR2 SVGAGI. CDR3 size: 15 residues. V lost 6 bases, J lost 0 bases, and 12 bases lay in between. CDR3 bases: TGTGCCAGCAGAACGGACAGTAGCTCCTACAATGAGCAGTTCTTC. Its protein is CASRTDSSSYNEQFF.

The chain links TRBV6-1 to TRBJ1-2; D is perhaps TRBD1 (5 bases). The CDR3 sequence is 14 residues long. V lost 3 bases to trimming and J lost 4 bases, with 12 bases between them. Germline CDR1 is MNHNS and CDR2 is SASEGT. CDR3 DNA: TGTGCCAGCAGTGAGTGGGAGGGGACCTATGGCTACACCTTC. Amino acid sequence: CASSEWEGTYGYTF.

CDR3 loop: CASSAPLSKTRDTQYF. In DNA, the CDR3 is TGTGCCAGCAGCGCCCCTTTATCCAAAACTAGAGATACGCAGTATTTT. This chain joins TRBV11-2 and TRBJ2-3; tentatively, D is TRBD2 (5 bases). Deletions cut 5 bases from V and 5 bases from J, with 20 bases between. CDR3 length: 16 residues. Germline V gene lookup returns CDR1 SGHAT and CDR2 FQNNGV.